A single sample is the source of the 12 T cell receptor beta chains below, sequenced in a study of cytomegalovirus exposure and HLA in healthy donors (TCRdb year 2017). To prepare the library, the immunoSEQ multiplex PCR assay was applied. A mixture of 60 forward primers for TCR Vbeta segments and 13 reverse primers for TCR Jbeta segments was used in the multiplex PCR. Imported from immuneACCESS, the table was reduced by TCRdb to in-frame sequences with V and J called. These copies leave out some clones; in studies compared against another copy, an unresolved V gene accounts for under half, and the cause of the remainder is not known. Present in this sample are 99,000 or so clones, about 80% of which were seen just once. The ten largest clones represent approximately 5.3% of the sample. Sequenced input: PBMCs. The receptors come from a woman between 18 and 30 years old in good health and CMV-seropositive.

V is TRBV6-5 and J is TRBJ1-1, with 7 bases that match TRBD1. This CDR3 is 15 amino acids long. Germline V lookup: CDR1 MNHEY, CDR2 SVGAGI. V shed 2 bases, J shed 6 bases, and the junction held 9 bases outside the gene matches. The CDR3 here is CASSYTFDRASEAFF. The CDR3 region has the DNA TGTGCCAGCAGTTACACCTTCGACAGGGCCTCTGAAGCTTTCTTT.

The V and J genes are TRBV2 and TRBJ2-1, with 10 positions matching TRBD2. The trim removed 4 bases at V and 2 bases at J, leaving 8 bases unmatched. This CDR3 region has 17 residues. The germline V gene has CDR1 SNHLY and CDR2 FYNNEI. The CDR3 coding sequence is TGTGCCAGCAGTGGACCGGGACTAGCGACACCCTACAATGAGCAGTTCTTC. It codes for CASSGPGLATPYNEQFF.

In its sample, this clone was seen a few times. This chain connects TRBV10-3 to TRBJ1-1; no clear D. Germline V CDR1 and CDR2: ENHRY, SYGVKD. V lost 9 bases, J lost 2 bases, and 13 bases lay in between. CDR3 length: 13 amino acids. Here the CDR3 DNA reads TGTGCCATTCACGGGGATCCAAACACTGAAGCTTTCTTT. Translated, it gives CAIHGDPNTEAFF.

This clone was seen a single time. The rearrangement joins TRBV5-1 to TRBJ2-7, with TRBD1 matching 7 bases. Germline V gene lookup returns CDR1 SGHRS and CDR2 YFSETQ. V was pared by 0 bases and J by 2 bases, with 2 bases of the junction left unmatched. The CDR3 consists of 14 residues. CDR3 residues: CASSLGQGAYEQYF. In DNA, the CDR3 is TGCGCCAGCAGCTTGGGACAGGGAGCCTACGAGCAGTACTTC.

In nucleotides, the CDR3 is TGTGCCAGCTCATCGACGGCGGGGGGCGGTTCACCCCTCCACTTT. Its protein product is CASSSTAGGGSPLHF. The chain uses TRBV18 and TRBJ1-6; maybe TRBD1 (6 bases). This CDR3 has 15 amino acids. V lost 5 bases, J lost 9 bases, and 17 bases lay in between. CDR1 is KGHSH and CDR2 is LQKENI in the germline V gene.

V usage is TRBV5-8 and J usage is TRBJ1-5, with D possibly TRBD1 on 6 matching bases. The V gene lost 3 bases and the J gene lost 9 bases, with 22 bases spanning the gap. CDR3 size: 16 residues. The germline CDR1 and CDR2 sequences are SGHTS and YDEGEE. CDR3: CASSWTVWDRAAPQHF. The CDR3 DNA is TGTGCCAGCAGCTGGACAGTCTGGGACCGGGCGGCGCCCCAGCATTTT.

The chain is built from TRBV6-5 and TRBJ2-7; unclear D gene. The CDR3 consists of 15 residues. The germline CDR1 and CDR2 sequences are MNHEY and SVGAGI. The ends were cut back, 5 bases at V and 3 bases at J, with 17 bases in the middle. CDR3 nucleotide sequence: TGTGCCAGCAGTGCGTCCTTCTCGAACTACTACGAGCAGTACTTC. Translation gives CASSASFSNYYEQYF.

The genes are TRBV10-3 and TRBJ1-1, with 9 bases matching TRBD1. With V trimmed by 10 bases and J by 2 bases, 5 bases remained unmatched. The length of the CDR3 is 13 residues. Germline CDR1 ENHRY, CDR2 SYGVKD. In DNA, the CDR3 is TGTGCCACTGTGGGACAGGGTAACACTGAAGCTTTCTTT. It is translated as CATVGQGNTEAFF.

The chain has TRBV6-5 and TRBJ2-1; possibly TRBD2 for D (6 bases). Per germline, CDR1 MNHEY and CDR2 SVGAGI. Deletions cut 6 bases from V and 5 bases from J, with 14 bases between. The CDR3 is 14 residues long. The CDR3 sequence is CASRVGLTNNEQFF. CDR3 DNA sequence: TGTGCCAGCAGGGTTGGACTAACCAACAATGAGCAGTTCTTC.

The chain recombines TRBV28 with TRBJ2-7; D uncertain. The CDR3 runs 10 residues. V lost 10 bases and J 6 bases, leaving 10 bases between the germline ends. Germline lookup yields CDR1 MDHEN and CDR2 SYDVKM. CDR3 residues: CATSEVEQYF. CDR3 DNA sequence: TGTGCCACCTCAGAGGTCGAGCAGTACTTC. The full variable domain, rest sourced from reference TRBV28 and TRBJ2-7, is DVKVTQSSRYLVKRTGEKVFLECVQDMDHENMFWYRQDPGLGLRLIYFSYDVKMKEKGDIPEGYSVSREKKERFSLILESASTNQTSMYLCATSEVEQYFGPGTRLTVT.

This chain joins TRBV5-6 and TRBJ2-7; the D gene is possibly TRBD1 (6 bases). Germline CDR1 is SGHDT and CDR2 is YYEEEE. Trimming left V 5 bases short and J 4 bases short, with 13 bases between. This CDR3 comprises 13 residues. The chain's CDR3 is CASRGTPTYEQYF. The CDR3 DNA reads as TGTGCCAGCAGGGGGACACCGACTTACGAGCAGTACTTC.

The chain combines TRBV6-5 with TRBJ2-7; 9 bases fit TRBD1. V lost 2 bases and J lost 2; bases outside the gene matches: 7. This CDR3 region has 16 residues. Germline CDR1 and CDR2: MNHEY and SVGAGI. The CDR3 DNA follows: TGTGCCAGCAGTTACGGGGCCGGGACAGGGACCTACGAGCAGTACTTC. Translated: CASSYGAGTGTYEQYF.